Following are 20 T cell receptor beta chains from one sample sequenced in a study of shared clonotypes between healthy human individuals. Profiled with immunoSEQ multiplex PCR; TCRdb holds only in-frame clones, not every one. The table records about 2.3 million clones, approximately 95% of them present only once. Sequencing was performed on naive CD4+ T cells from PBMCs. Noted subset: CD45RA+ positively selected. The receptors come from a man aged 18 to 35 in good health. Some clones in this sample may be carry-over from other donors' samples.

The chain couples TRBV10-3 to TRBJ1-6; no clear D gene. This CDR3 comprises 14 residues. Trimming shortened V by 0 bases and J by 8 bases, and 8 bases separated the two germline ends. Germline CDR1 reads ENHRY; CDR2 reads SYGVKD. DNA for the CDR3: TGTGCCATCAGTGAGTCGTCCTTTTATTCACCCCTCCACTTT. Translating it yields CAISESSFYSPLHF.

The chain has TRBV2 and TRBJ1-4; D is unclear. There are 13 residues in the CDR3. Germline lookup yields CDR1 SNHLY and CDR2 FYNNEI. Trimming shortened V by 10 bases and J by 8 bases, and 17 bases separated the two germline ends. CDR3 sequence (DNA): TGTGCCACTTCTCGGACCGCGAGCGAAAAACTGTTTTTT. Its translation is CATSRTASEKLFF.

As for this clone: Germline is not matched at one junction end, which may reflect a read error. This chain links TRBV5-1 with TRBJ2-7; D is undetermined. This CDR3 is built from 16 residues. CDR1 is SGHRS, CDR2 YFSETQ, per germline. The CDR3 reads CASSLGLLPRDYEQYF. CDR3 nucleotide sequence: TGCGCCAGCAGTTTGGGGTTACTGCCGAGAGATTACGAGCAGTACTTC.

This clone has more than one count but fewer than ten. V usage is TRBV30 and J usage is TRBJ1-5; TRBD1 is a possible D gene (6 bases). Looked up from germline, CDR1 is GTSNPN and CDR2 is SVGIG (reference sequence). The CDR3 totals 17 residues. Trimming removed 1 base at V and 0 bases at J, with 16 bases between. CDR3: CAWSADRTGHSNQPQHF. In nucleotides, the CDR3 is TGTGCCTGGAGTGCCGACAGGACGGGTCATAGCAATCAGCCCCAGCATTTT.

V is TRBV25-1 and J is TRBJ2-7; 7 nucleotides align to TRBD2. Germline-derived CDR1 and CDR2 are MGHDK and SYGVNS. The CDR3 extends over 16 amino acids. V trimming: 3 bases; J trimming: 1 base; junction bases outside the gene matches: 9. The CDR3 DNA is TGTGCCAGCAGTGACCTCCGGGCGGGGGTGTCCTACGAGCAGTACTTC. This sequence encodes CASSDLRAGVSYEQYF.

The genes are TRBV9 and TRBJ2-7; 7 positions agree with TRBD2. The CDR3 loop spans 15 amino acids. The germline V gene has CDR1 SGDLS and CDR2 YYNGEE. The trim removed 0 bases at V and 4 bases at J, leaving 7 bases unmatched. DNA for the CDR3: TGTGCCAGCAGCGTAGGAGGCGGGAGTAGGTACGAGCAGTACTTC. Its protein is CASSVGGGSRYEQYF.

The rearrangement joins TRBV6-1 to TRBJ2-7, with 7 nucleotides matching TRBD1. The CDR3 covers 13 residues. With V trimmed by 7 bases and J by 3 bases, 6 bases remained unmatched. The V gene's germline CDR1 is MNHNS and CDR2 SASEGT. The CDR3 DNA reads TGTGCCAGCAAAAGACAGGGTGGCTACGAGCAGTACTTC. Translating it yields CASKRQGGYEQYF.

This CDR3 reads CASSPIVYTDTQYF. As DNA, the CDR3 is TGTGCCAGCTCACCGATCGTATACACAGATACGCAGTATTTT. The chain carries TRBV18 and TRBJ2-3; D gene uncertain. The V end was cut by 3 bases, the J end by 2 bases, with 9 bases between. This CDR3 spans 14 amino acids. Germline CDR1 is KGHSH and CDR2 is LQKENI.

The chain recombines TRBV11-3 with TRBJ2-3; D might be TRBD1 (6 bases). This CDR3 is 18 amino acids long. V was clipped by 2 bases and J by 3 bases, with 21 bases between them. In germline, CDR1 is SGHNT, CDR2 YENEEA. This chain's CDR3 is CASSLTSLVGARTDTQYF. CDR3 nucleotides: TGTGCCAGCAGCTTAACCTCTTTGGTGGGGGCGCGAACAGATACGCAGTATTTT.

As regards this clone: This CDR3 is also generated by other DNA sequences in the sample. The CDR3: CASSLAGLETQYF. The CDR3, as DNA: TGTGCCAGCAGCTTAGCAGGGTTGGAGACCCAGTACTTC. The chain has TRBV5-4 and TRBJ2-5; D perhaps matches TRBD1 (5 bases). CDR1 and CDR2 (germline): SGHNT, YYREEE (reference sequence). The CDR3 consists of 13 residues. V was pared by 2 bases and J by 5 bases, with 10 bases between.

The chain recombines TRBV6-5 with TRBJ1-1, with TRBD1 matching 7 bases. The CDR3 contains 14 residues. The germline V gene has CDR1 MNHEY and CDR2 SVGAGI. The junction had 9 bases not matched to a gene; V was cut back by 10 bases and J by 1 base. The CDR3 region has the DNA TGTGCCACCAGGGAGGACAGGACGAACACTGAAGCTTTCTTT. It encodes CATREDRTNTEAFF.

The chain combines TRBV28 with TRBJ2-1; 13 nucleotides agree with TRBD2. The CDR3 loop spans 20 amino acids. V lost 5 bases, J lost 1 base, and 14 bases stayed unmatched. Germline loops: CDR1 MDHEN, CDR2 SYDVKM. As DNA, the CDR3 is TGTGCCAGCAGTAGCCGACCGGGACTAGCGGGAAGTAGGTCCTACAATGAGCAGTTCTTC. Its translation: CASSSRPGLAGSRSYNEQFF.

This clone was recorded a few times. The rearrangement links TRBV6-1 to TRBJ1-1; 7 nucleotides line up with TRBD1. The V segment lost 5 bases and the J segment 6 bases; nucleotides outside the gene matches: 12. Germline lookup yields CDR1 MNHNS and CDR2 SASEGT. The CDR3 consists of 15 residues. The CDR3 DNA sequence: TGTGCCAGCAGTAACCCAGGGGGAAGGGGCGCTGAAGCTTTCTTT. Protein product: CASSNPGGRGAEAFF.

The V gene is TRBV5-4, the J gene TRBJ2-1; possibly TRBD1 or TRBD2 for D (5 bases each). The germline CDR1 and CDR2 sequences are SGHNT and YYREEE (reference sequence). V lost 5 bases and J lost 5, with 14 bases in between. The CDR3 spans 14 residues. The CDR3 sequence: CASSNRDPHNEQFF. Here the CDR3 DNA reads TGTGCCAGCAGTAACCGGGACCCGCACAATGAGCAGTTCTTC.

J is TRBJ2-5 and V is TRBV18; possibly TRBD1 for D (5 bases). Germline CDR1 is KGHSH and CDR2 is LQKENI. The CDR3 covers 12 residues. V lost 4 bases, J lost 6 bases, and 9 bases lay in between. In nucleotides, the CDR3 is TGTGCCAGCTCACTCGCAGGGAAGACCCAGTACTTC. Protein sequence: CASSLAGKTQYF.

This chain uses TRBV5-4 with TRBJ2-2; D not certain. The CDR3 has 15 amino acids. Trimming shortened V by 0 bases and J by 4 bases, and 10 bases separated the two germline ends. Per the germline V gene, CDR1 is SGHNT and CDR2 is YYREEE (reference sequence). In DNA form, the CDR3 reads TGTGCCAGCAGCTTGGTCTCCAGTTTCACCGGGGAGCTGTTTTTT. As protein: CASSLVSSFTGELFF.

Worth noting for this clone: The same CDR3 can be traced to other DNA sequences in this sample. V is TRBV7-6 and J is TRBJ2-3; a possible D gene is TRBD1 (7 bases). Trimming cost V 0 bases and J 3 bases, with 10 bases left between them. CDR3 length equals 15 residues. CDR1 is SGHVS and CDR2 is FNYEAQ in the germline V gene. The DNA of the CDR3 is TGTGCCAGCAGCTTAGCACAGGGGAGGACAGATACGCAGTATTTT. Protein: CASSLAQGRTDTQYF.

The chain combines TRBV6-1 with TRBJ1-2; TRBD1 is a possible D gene (6 bases). Germline assignment: CDR1 MNHNS and CDR2 SASEGT. V was trimmed by 6 bases and J by 7 bases, leaving 21 bases between them. The CDR3 runs to 15 residues. The DNA for the CDR3 is TGTGCCAGCAGCGAAATGACAGGATTGGGGTCTGGCTACACCTTC. Translating gives CASSEMTGLGSGYTF.

This CDR3 is CAINRGQGEGTEAFF. CDR3 nucleotides: TGTGCCATCAACAGGGGACAGGGAGAGGGCACTGAAGCTTTCTTT. The J gene is TRBJ1-1, the V gene TRBV10-3; 9 bases line up with TRBD1. After removal of 7 bases from V and 4 bases from J, the junction contained 10 bases not matched to a gene. Germline V gives CDR1 ENHRY, CDR2 SYGVKD. The CDR3 has 15 amino acids.

This chain connects TRBV19 to TRBJ2-7; weak D call: TRBD2 (6 bases). The V end lost 2 bases, the J end lost 6 bases, and 17 bases lay between the germline ends. Germline CDR1 is LNHDA and CDR2 is SQIVND (reference sequence). CDR3 length equals 15 residues. CDR3 sequence reads: CASSISHSGAGEQYF. In DNA, the CDR3 is TGTGCCAGTAGTATATCCCACAGCGGAGCGGGCGAGCAGTACTTC. Using reference TRBV19 and TRBJ2-7 for the parts outside the CDR3, the full variable domain is DGGITQSPKYLFRKEGQNVTLSCEQNLNHDAMYWYRQDPGQGLRLIYYSQIVNDFQKGDIAEGYSVSREKKESFPLTVTSAQKNPTAFYLCASSISHSGAGEQYFGPGTRLTVT.